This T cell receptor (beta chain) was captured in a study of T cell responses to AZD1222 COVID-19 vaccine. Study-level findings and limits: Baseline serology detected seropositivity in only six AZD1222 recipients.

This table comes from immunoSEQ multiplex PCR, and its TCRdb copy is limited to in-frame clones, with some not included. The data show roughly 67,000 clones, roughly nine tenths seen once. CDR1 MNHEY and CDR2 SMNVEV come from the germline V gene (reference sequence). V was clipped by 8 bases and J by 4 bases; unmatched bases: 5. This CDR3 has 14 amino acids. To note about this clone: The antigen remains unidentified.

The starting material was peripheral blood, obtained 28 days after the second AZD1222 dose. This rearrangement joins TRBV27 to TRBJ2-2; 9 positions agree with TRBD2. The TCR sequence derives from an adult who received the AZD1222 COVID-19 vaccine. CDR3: CASGTSRPTGELFF. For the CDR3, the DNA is TGTGCCAGCGGGACTAGCCGGCCCACCGGGGAGCTGTTTTTT.